This T cell receptor (beta chain) comes out of a study of OX40 agonist ivuxolimab in advanced cancers. Across the study: Past anti-PD-1, anti-PD-L1 or anti-CTLA-4 therapy was accepted, and approximately 40% had received some.

The V gene's germline CDR1 is MNHNS and CDR2 SASEGT. Trimming cost V 4 bases and J 1 base; bases outside gene matches: 5. The CDR3 totals 18 residues. Findings and limits, study-wide: Antigen targets of the expanded peripheral T cells went undetermined. The study observed clonal expansion of CD4+ and CD8+ blood T cells by week 6 at 0.1 to 3.0 mg/kg.

Comments on this clone: The antigen is unknown.

Autoimmune disease history or systemic immunosuppression excluded patients. Generated by immunoSEQ multiplex PCR, the TCRdb table keeps only in-frame clones and is missing some. The table includes some 76,000 clones, around nine tenths detected once. This receptor was taken from an adult with an advanced solid tumor such as melanoma, head and neck, liver or kidney cancer. The rearrangement uses TRBV6-1 and TRBJ2-2; 14 bases agree with TRBD2. Specimen: CD4+ or CD8+ T cells sorted from blood, collected in a trial of the OX40 agonist ivuxolimab. The CDR3 sequence is CASSVGLAGGLNTGELFF. CDR3 bases: TGTGCCAGCAGTGTCGGACTAGCGGGGGGTTTGAACACCGGGGAGCTGTTTTTT.